This T cell receptor beta chain was recovered during a study of blood T cells in healthy people across ages. CDR3 size: 18 residues. Losses at the gene ends were 1 base for V and 6 bases for J; bases not matched to a gene: 11. This clonotype came up a few times. Its antigen is still unknown. A second PCR, run for about 7 to 11 cycles, used a sample-barcoded 5' primer plus a J-beta primer mix. TCRdb re-analysed the 5' RACE reads in MiXCR, keeping a single row per CDR3 protein. The sample has about 1,500,000 distinct CDR3 sequences; about 40% are singletons. Overall study results and limits: The study could not conclusively compare naive and antigen-experienced cells, given its unsorted PBMCs.

The chain is built from TRBV12-3 or TRBV12-4 and TRBJ2-3, with 12 bases that match TRBD2. The sample taken for sequencing was blood. This TCR came from a woman younger than 35 in good health. Written as DNA, the CDR3 is TGTGCCAGCAGTTTAGGATCGCGCAGGACTAGCGGGGACGATACGCAGTATTTT. This codes for CASSLGSRRTSGDDTQYF.